A selection of T cell receptor beta chains follows, all from one sample in a study of CD8+CD57+ T cells in acquired aplastic anemia. TCRdb used MiXCR to reprocess the reads, holding one entry per CDR3 protein. The table has 89,000 or so distinct CDR3 sequences, 65% to 70% seen once. Sequences were obtained from sorted CD4+, CD8+, or CD8+CD57+ T cells (not recorded which) from PBMCs. These receptors originate from a human donor with aplastic anemia. Each CDR3 is given with its conserved first and last residue. The D gene is left open where the match is weak. Clone sizes are given selectively: once, few, many, or a class where the clone is expanded.

j_call v_call clone_size cdr3_length d_call cdr3_aa cdr3_nt
TRBJ1-2 TRBV2 . 14 . CASSEVGGGYGYTF TGTGCCAGCAGTGAAGTTGGAGGCGGCTATGGCTACACCTTC
TRBJ2-7 TRBV20-1 . 15 TRBD2 CSAAGTSGGAGEQYF TGCAGTGCAGCTGGGACTAGCGGGGGGGCCGGCGAGCAGTACTTC
TRBJ2-7 TRBV24-1 . 16 TRBD2 CATSDSGLARSYEQYF TGTGCCACCAGTGACTCGGGACTAGCCCGCTCCTACGAGCAGTACTTC
TRBJ1-1 TRBV5-1 many 14 . CASSLRGGGTEAFF TGCGCCAGCAGCTTGCGGGGCGGTGGAACTGAAGCTTTCTTT
TRBJ2-7 TRBV19 . 15 TRBD2 CASNRRAGGSYEQYF TGTGCCAGTAATCGGAGAGCGGGAGGAAGCTACGAGCAGTACTTC
TRBJ2-7 TRBV7-3 . 13 . CASSLQGTDEQYF TGTGCCAGCAGTCTACAGGGAACGGACGAGCAGTACTTC
TRBJ2-3 TRBV24-1 once 15 . CATSEAGILTDTQYF TGTGCCACCAGTGAGGCCGGGATCCTCACAGATACGCAGTATTTT
TRBJ2-1 TRBV15 once 14 . CATSGSGLPIEQFF TGTGCCACCAGCGGATCGGGGCTTCCCATTGAGCAGTTCTTC
TRBJ1-5 TRBV19 . 15 TRBD1 CASSTGTASNQPQHF TGTGCCAGTTCCACCGGGACAGCGAGCAATCAGCCCCAGCATTTT
TRBJ2-1 TRBV29-1 few 10 . CSDLQDKQFF TGCAGCGACCTTCAGGATAAGCAGTTCTTC
TRBJ1-1 TRBV9 . 14 . CASSTSRQNTEAFF TGTGCCAGCAGCACCTCCCGACAGAACACTGAAGCTTTCTTT
TRBJ2-3 TRBV9 once 12 . CASSNRPDAQYF TGTGCCAGCAGTAACAGGCCCGATGCGCAGTATTTT
TRBJ2-3 TRBV7-2 . 14 . CASSLVANTDTQYF TGTGCCAGCAGCTTAGTGGCCAACACAGATACGCAGTATTTT
TRBJ2-5 TRBV9 few 14 . CASSGQGASETQYF TGTGCCAGCAGCGGGCAGGGAGCTTCGGAGACCCAGTACTTC
TRBJ2-1 TRBV6-5 . 14 . CASSYSRVYNEQFF TGTGCCAGCAGTTACTCTAGAGTTTACAATGAGCAGTTCTTC
TRBJ2-1 TRBV7-8 . 16 TRBD2 CASSTQTSGVYNEQFF TGTGCCAGCAGCACTCAAACTAGCGGGGTCTACAATGAGCAGTTCTTC
TRBJ2-7 TRBV19 . 15 TRBD1 CASSLSGQGGYEQYF TGTGCCAGTAGTCTCTCGGGACAGGGCGGCTACGAGCAGTACTTC
TRBJ2-5 TRBV25-1 few 14 . CASSDPSTPRTQYF TGTGCCAGCAGTGATCCTTCCACCCCACGGACCCAGTACTTC
TRBJ1-1 TRBV5-8 . 14 . CASSTPSVNTEAFF TGTGCCAGCAGCACACCATCCGTGAACACTGAAGCTTTCTTT
TRBJ1-2 TRBV12-3/TRBV12-4 . 13 . CASSSPANYGYTF TGTGCCAGCAGTTCCCCGGCAAACTATGGCTACACCTTC
TRBJ1-1 TRBV15 . 16 . CATSSAPGFANTEAFF TGTGCCACCAGCAGTGCCCCAGGGTTTGCGAACACTGAAGCTTTCTTT
TRBJ2-7 TRBV6-1 . 16 TRBD2 CASRTSRGGRSHEQYF TGTGCCAGCAGAACGTCCCGAGGCGGGAGGTCCCACGAGCAGTACTTC
TRBJ1-4 TRBV5-1 . 14 TRBD1 CASSWGQGAEKLFF TGCGCCAGCAGCTGGGGACAGGGGGCAGAGAAACTGTTTTTT
TRBJ2-1 TRBV19 . 14 TRBD2 CATTERELNNEQFF TGTGCCACCACAGAGCGGGAGTTGAACAATGAGCAGTTCTTC
TRBJ1-5 TRBV10-3 . 14 TRBD1 CAISEGTENQPQHF TGTGCCATCAGTGAGGGGACAGAGAATCAGCCCCAGCATTTT
TRBJ2-3 TRBV20-1 many 16 TRBD1 CSAESLDRGSTDTQYF TGCAGTGCTGAGTCGCTGGACAGGGGGAGCACAGATACGCAGTATTTT
TRBJ2-7 TRBV2 few 15 . CASSGSGGASYEQYF TGTGCCAGCAGTGGCTCCGGGGGAGCCTCCTACGAGCAGTACTTC
TRBJ1-1 TRBV19 . 13 . CASKSPLDTEAFF TGTGCCAGTAAGTCCCCGTTGGACACTGAAGCTTTCTTT
TRBJ2-6 TRBV14 . 14 . CASSHSSGANVLTF TGTGCCAGCAGCCACAGTTCCGGGGCCAACGTCCTGACTTTC
TRBJ1-1 TRBV7-9 . 14 . CASSSPILNTEAFF TGTGCCAGCAGCTCCCCTATCCTGAACACTGAAGCTTTCTTT
TRBJ2-7 TRBV6-1 . 12 . CASSHVTYEQYF TGTGCCAGCAGCCACGTAACCTACGAGCAGTACTTC
TRBJ1-5 TRBV20-1 . 13 . CSGIGHPNQPQHF TGCAGTGGGATCGGACACCCGAATCAGCCCCAGCATTTT
TRBJ2-2 TRBV20-1 few 14 . CSASRVRNTGELFF TGCAGTGCTTCCAGGGTGCGGAACACCGGGGAGCTGTTTTTT
TRBJ2-5 TRBV20-1 . 14 TRBD1 CSARETGARETQYF TGCAGTGCTAGAGAGACAGGGGCAAGAGAGACCCAGTACTTC
TRBJ1-1 TRBV5-1 few 17 . CASSLESGGIPNTEAFF TGCGCCAGCAGCTTGGAGTCCGGGGGGATCCCAAACACTGAAGCTTTCTTT
TRBJ2-1 TRBV11-2 . 15 . CASSSEGSSYNEQFF TGTGCCAGCAGCTCAGAGGGCAGCTCCTACAATGAGCAGTTCTTC
TRBJ2-3 TRBV4-3 once 15 TRBD2 CASSLWEGDSDTQYF TGCGCCAGCAGCTTGTGGGAGGGAGATTCAGATACGCAGTATTTT
TRBJ2-7 TRBV2 . 14 . CASSEPWIGDEQYF TGTGCCAGCAGTGAGCCCTGGATAGGGGATGAGCAGTACTTC
TRBJ2-7 TRBV4-1 . 15 TRBD2 CASSRGLAGSYEQYF TGCGCCAGCAGCCGGGGACTAGCGGGTTCCTACGAGCAGTACTTC
TRBJ1-1 TRBV3-1 once 16 . CASSQVPSPGVTEAFF TGTGCCAGCAGCCAAGTACCCTCCCCCGGGGTCACTGAAGCTTTCTTT
TRBJ2-7 TRBV19 . 15 TRBD1 CASSIAGQGRYEQYF TGTGCCAGTAGTATAGCGGGACAGGGGCGCTACGAGCAGTACTTC
TRBJ2-5 TRBV24-1 . 13 . CATSAAAQETQYF TGTGCCACCAGTGCGGCAGCTCAAGAGACCCAGTACTTC
TRBJ2-2 TRBV2 once 14 TRBD1 CASRGQGSTGELFF TGTGCCAGCAGGGGACAGGGGAGCACCGGGGAGCTGTTTTTT
TRBJ1-2 TRBV5-1 . 14 . CASSLAGRGGGYTF TGCGCCAGCAGCTTGGCGGGCAGGGGAGGAGGCTACACCTTC
TRBJ1-2 TRBV24-1 few 14 . CATSEARQSYGYTF TGTGCCACCAGTGAGGCCAGACAGTCCTATGGCTACACCTTC
TRBJ1-1 TRBV25-1 . 15 . CASSEAGPLGTEAFF TGTGCCAGCAGTGAAGCAGGGCCACTGGGCACTGAAGCTTTCTTT
TRBJ1-1 TRBV20-1 . 13 . CSARDGADTEAFF TGCAGTGCAAGGGACGGTGCGGACACTGAAGCTTTCTTT
TRBJ1-1 TRBV4-2 . 14 . CASSLLGANTEAFF TGTGCCAGCAGCTTATTAGGGGCGAACACTGAAGCTTTCTTT
TRBJ2-3 TRBV15 . 13 . CVTSLSGPDTQCF TGTGTCACCAGCTTATCAGGGCCAGATACGCAGTGTTTT
TRBJ2-7 TRBV29-1 few 13 . CSVQDGRSYEQYF TGCAGCGTTCAAGACGGCAGGTCCTACGAGCAGTACTTC
TRBJ1-1 TRBV6-4 . 16 . CASSMTRGEANTEAFF TGTGCCAGCAGCATGACCCGAGGGGAAGCGAACACTGAAGCTTTCTTT
TRBJ2-1 TRBV25-1 . 13 TRBD2 CATGLAGSNEQFF TGTGCCACTGGACTAGCGGGAAGTAATGAGCAGTTCTTC
TRBJ2-7 TRBV7-3 once 14 . CASSLKGHSYEQYF TGTGCCAGCAGCTTAAAAGGACACTCCTACGAGCAGTACTTC
TRBJ2-2 TRBV7-2 . 14 . CASSTIQGTGELFF TGTGCCAGCAGCACAATACAGGGAACCGGGGAGCTGTTTTTT
TRBJ2-2 TRBV24-1 . 17 TRBD2 CATSDSGEGLNTGELFF TGTGCCACCAGTGATTCTGGGGAGGGGCTGAACACCGGGGAGCTGTTTTTT
TRBJ2-1 TRBV12-3/TRBV12-4 many 19 TRBD2 CASRTSTELAGGHYNEQFF TGTGCCAGCAGAACATCCACTGAACTAGCGGGGGGCCACTACAATGAGCAGTTCTTC
TRBJ1-3 TRBV7-2 . 13 . CASSGQQGNTIYF TGTGCCAGCAGCGGGCAGCAGGGCAACACCATATATTTT
TRBJ2-5 TRBV7-3 once 14 . CASSPGGTGETQYF TGTGCCAGCAGCCCGGGCGGGACGGGAGAGACCCAGTACTTC
TRBJ1-2 TRBV15 . 15 TRBD1 CATSRGTGTNYGYTF TGTGCCACCAGCCGAGGGACAGGGACCAACTATGGCTACACCTTC